A selection of T cell receptor beta chains follows, all from one sample in a study of response to subunit inactivated influenza vaccine. From the RT-PCR reads, TCRdb called clonotypes with MiXCR, one entry per CDR3 protein. The profile shows 300,000 to 350,000 distinct CDR3 sequences, less than 25% of them singletons. Source: PBMCs from blood, taken 21 months after vaccination. All receptors derive from a man aged 45 to 70 who received an inactivated influenza vaccine. Each CDR3 is given with its conserved first and last residue. D genes are given only for firm matches. Clone size is given for some rows only: seen once, a few or many times, or a class if the clone is expanded.

D,J,V,size,DNA,CDR3
.,TRBJ1-3,TRBV20-1,.,TGCAGTGCTCCCGAAATGGGCCTTGGAGACACCATATATTTT,CSAPEMGLGDTIYF
.,TRBJ2-1,TRBV12-3/TRBV12-4,.,TGTGCCAGCAGTTCGCCTCTGGGGGGCTTCTACAATGAGCAGTTCTTC,CASSSPLGGFYNEQFF
.,TRBJ1-4,TRBV7-9,.,TGTGCCAGCAGCTTACGTGTAGATGCAACTAATGAAAAACTGTTTTTT,CASSLRVDATNEKLFF
.,TRBJ1-1,TRBV12-3/TRBV12-4,few,TGTGCCAGCAGTTTAGCGAGGACAGCAGAAGCTTTCTTT,CASSLARTAEAFF
.,TRBJ1-6,TRBV5-6,many,TGTGCCAGCAGCTTGTTGCGGCAGGCGAGTAATTCACCCCTCCACTTT,CASSLLRQASNSPLHF
.,TRBJ2-6,TRBV5-4,.,TGTGCCAGCAGCTTGCCCCAACAGGGACGGGGTTCTGGGGCCAACATCCTGACTTTC,CASSLPQQGRGSGANILTF
.,TRBJ1-3,TRBV6-1,.,TGTGCCAGCAGACCTGGACAGTTAAACACCATATATTTT,CASRPGQLNTIYF
TRBD2,TRBJ2-7,TRBV4-2,few,TGTGCCAGCAGCCAAGAGGGGGCTAGCGGGGGGAACTCCTACGAGCAGTACTTC,CASSQEGASGGNSYEQYF
.,TRBJ2-5,TRBV2,.,TGTGCCAGCAGTGAATCCCGGGCAGAGACCCAGTACTTC,CASSESRAETQYF
TRBD1,TRBJ2-3,TRBV5-6,.,TGTGCCAGCAGCGAGGGACAGGGGATCACAGATACGCAGTATTTT,CASSEGQGITDTQYF
.,TRBJ2-1,TRBV29-1,few,TGCAGCGTTGCAGGGTACAATGAGCAGTTCTTC,CSVAGYNEQFF
.,TRBJ2-7,TRBV12-3/TRBV12-4,.,TGTGCCAGCAGTTTTGGGGGGTACGAGCAGTACTTC,CASSFGGYEQYF
.,TRBJ1-2,TRBV12-3/TRBV12-4,.,TGTGCCAGCAGACCCAGACCGAAGGTAGCTAACTATGGCTACACCTTC,CASRPRPKVANYGYTF
.,TRBJ1-1,TRBV28,many,TGTGCCAGCAGTTTTTATGGGGGGCCCACTGAAGCTTTCTTT,CASSFYGGPTEAFF
TRBD2,TRBJ2-1,TRBV27,few,TGTGCCAGCAGCCTAAGCGGGATCTATTACAATGAGCAGTTCTTC,CASSLSGIYYNEQFF
.,TRBJ2-7,TRBV7-9,.,TGTGCCAGCAGCCCGCCGGTCTACGAGCAGTACTTC,CASSPPVYEQYF
TRBD1,TRBJ2-5,TRBV24-1,.,TGTGCCACCAGTGATTTCCGGACAGGGGTGGAGACCCAGTACTTC,CATSDFRTGVETQYF
TRBD1,TRBJ2-2,TRBV24-1,.,TGTGCCACCAGTGCCGAGGACAGGGTCGGCGGGGAGCTGTTTTTT,CATSAEDRVGGELFF
.,TRBJ1-6,TRBV7-2,few,TGTGCCAGCAGCTCCCCCGGGCTTAGGACGGATTCACCCCTCCACTTT,CASSSPGLRTDSPLHF
TRBD1,TRBJ1-6,TRBV5-5,.,TGTGCCAGCAGCTTGCCTAGCTCCAGGGGGAATTCACCCCTCCACTTT,CASSLPSSRGNSPLHF
.,TRBJ2-7,TRBV10-3,.,TGTGCCATCGGCGAGGGAGTCACCTACGAGCAGTACTTC,CAIGEGVTYEQYF
.,TRBJ2-6,TRBV10-3,.,TGTGCCATCAGAGGGACGGAAGTGTCTGGGGCCAACGTCCTGACTTTC,CAIRGTEVSGANVLTF
.,TRBJ1-2,TRBV9,.,TGTGCCAGTCACGGACCCCACTATGGCTACACCTTC,CASHGPHYGYTF
.,TRBJ2-4,TRBV11-1,few,TGTGCCAGCAGCTTAGTGAAGACAGCCATTCTAGCCAAAAACATTCAGTACTTC,CASSLVKTAILAKNIQYF
.,TRBJ2-2,TRBV28,few,TGTGCCAGCAGTTTTTTAGTCACCGGGGAGCTGTTTTTT,CASSFLVTGELFF
.,TRBJ1-3,TRBV14,few,TGTGCCAGCAGCCAAGTTAGGGCGCTAGGCGGCTCTGGAAACACCATATATTTT,CASSQVRALGGSGNTIYF
.,TRBJ2-7,TRBV20-1,.,TGCAGTTTTAGGGGGACCGCAGCCTACGAGCAGTACTTC,CSFRGTAAYEQYF
.,TRBJ2-7,TRBV21-1,.,TGTGCCAGCAGCAAAACCCGACACGAGCAGTACTTC,CASSKTRHEQYF
.,TRBJ2-5,TRBV5-1,.,TGCGCCAGCAGCTATGGGGCAGACTATACGCAAGAGACCCAGTACTTC,CASSYGADYTQETQYF
.,TRBJ1-2,TRBV4-3,.,TGCGCCAGCAGCCAAGGCGTAGTGACAGGACATGGCTACACCTTC,CASSQGVVTGHGYTF
TRBD1,TRBJ2-3,TRBV10-3,.,TGTGCCATCAGTGAGTCTCCGGGACAGACAGATACGCAGTATTTT,CAISESPGQTDTQYF
.,TRBJ1-3,TRBV10-2,.,TGCGCCAGCAGACAAACAGGGTCTGGAAACACCATATATTTT,CASRQTGSGNTIYF
.,TRBJ1-6,TRBV5-6,.,TGTGCCAGCAGCGCCGTCGGCCGACGAGGGGAATCACCCCTCCACTTT,CASSAVGRRGESPLHF
.,TRBJ2-5,TRBV5-6,few,TGTGCCAGCAGCCAGGGACCCGGAGAGACCCAGTACTTC,CASSQGPGETQYF
.,TRBJ1-1,TRBV12-3/TRBV12-4,few,TGTGCCAGCACTGGGGGAGGTCTCACTGAAGCTTTCTTT,CASTGGGLTEAFF